Listed here are 2 T cell receptor beta chains from one sample, sequenced in a study of regulatory T cells in long-lasting Graves disease. The time point is: persistent/refractory GD, antithyroid drugs over 5 years with positive TRAb. Construction of the TCR library relied on RNA isolated from PBMCs. To make TCR beta libraries, researchers used iRepertoire HTBI primers and Arm-PCR of CDR3 regions. TCRdb itself ran the multiplex PCR reads through MiXCR, one entry per CDR3 protein. In the table there are around 500,000 distinct CDR3 sequences, more than 20% of which are singletons. Here the sequenced sample was peripheral blood mononuclear cells (PBMCs), taken when the disease was refractory, from a patient treated with antithyroid drugs. The receptor set was obtained from a female donor with Graves disease.

The CDR3 sequence is CASSDILADYEQYF. The CDR3 coding sequence is TGTGCCAGCAGCGACATACTAGCGGACTACGAGCAGTACTTC. V usage is TRBV5-4 and J usage is TRBJ2-7; 8 bases match TRBD2. The CDR3 has 14 residues. V was pared by 4 bases and J by 3 bases, with 6 bases of the junction left unmatched. Germline V gives CDR1 SGHNT, CDR2 YYREEE (reference sequence).

Notes on this clonotype: With a much larger clone just one base away, this may be a read error. The chain recombines TRBV7-9 with TRBJ1-1, with D uncertain. Germline V lookup: CDR1 SEHNR, CDR2 FQNEAQ (reference sequence). Trimming took off 2 bases at V and 0 bases at J, with 7 bases between the two ends. CDR3 length equals 14 residues. The CDR3: CASSLNSLNTEAFF. The CDR3 nucleotides read TGTGCCAGCAGCTTAAACAGCTTGAACACTGAAGCTTTCTTT.